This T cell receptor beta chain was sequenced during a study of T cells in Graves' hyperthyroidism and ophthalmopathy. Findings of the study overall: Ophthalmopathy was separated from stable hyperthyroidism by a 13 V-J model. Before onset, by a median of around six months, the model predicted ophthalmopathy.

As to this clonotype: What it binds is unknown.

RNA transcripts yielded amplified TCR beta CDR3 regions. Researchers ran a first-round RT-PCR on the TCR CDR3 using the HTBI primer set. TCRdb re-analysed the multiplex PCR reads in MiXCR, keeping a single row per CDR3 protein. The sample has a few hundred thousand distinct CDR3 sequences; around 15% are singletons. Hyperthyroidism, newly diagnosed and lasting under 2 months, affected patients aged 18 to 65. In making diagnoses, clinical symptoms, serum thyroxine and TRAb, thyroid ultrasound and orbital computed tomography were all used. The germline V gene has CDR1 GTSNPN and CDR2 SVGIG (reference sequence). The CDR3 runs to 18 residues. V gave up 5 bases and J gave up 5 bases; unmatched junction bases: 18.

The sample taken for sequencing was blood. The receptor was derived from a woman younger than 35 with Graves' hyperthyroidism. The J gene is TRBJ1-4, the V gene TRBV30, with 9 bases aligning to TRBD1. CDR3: CAWGGGTGLPTTNEKLFF. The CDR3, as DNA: TGTGCCTGGGGGGGGGGGACAGGGCTTCCTACCACCAATGAAAAACTGTTTTTT.